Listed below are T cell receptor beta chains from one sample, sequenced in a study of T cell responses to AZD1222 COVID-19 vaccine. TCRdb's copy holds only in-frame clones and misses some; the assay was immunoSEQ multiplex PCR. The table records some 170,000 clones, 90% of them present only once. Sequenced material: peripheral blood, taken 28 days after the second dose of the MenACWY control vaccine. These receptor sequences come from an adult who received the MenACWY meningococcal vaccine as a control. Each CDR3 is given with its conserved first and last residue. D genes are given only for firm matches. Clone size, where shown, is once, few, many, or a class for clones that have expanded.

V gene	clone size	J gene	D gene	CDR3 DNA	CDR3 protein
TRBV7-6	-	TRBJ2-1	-	TGTGCCAGCAGCTTAGTCGAGCGAACGCTGGGAGATGAGCAGTTCTTC	CASSLVERTLGDEQFF
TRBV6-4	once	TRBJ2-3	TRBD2	TGTGCCAGCAGACCCTGGGGGGGAACCACAGATACGCAGTATTTT	CASRPWGGTTDTQYF
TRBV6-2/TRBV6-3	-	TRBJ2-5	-	TGTGCCAGCAGTTACTCGCGGGGGACCCAGTACTTC	CASSYSRGTQYF
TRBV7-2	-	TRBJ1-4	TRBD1	TGTGCCAGCAGCTTTGGACAGGGGGCGCGTTATGAAAAACTGTTTTTT	CASSFGQGARYEKLFF
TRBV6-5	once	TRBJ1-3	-	TGTGCCAGCAGGGACGGGGGCTCTGGAAACACCATATATTTT	CASRDGGSGNTIYF
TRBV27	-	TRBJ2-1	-	TGTGCCAGCAGTTTACAACGAGGCGCCTGGGGTGGTGAGCAGTTCTTC	CASSLQRGAWGGEQFF
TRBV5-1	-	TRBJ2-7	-	TGCGCCAGCAGCTTCGGGGTCGAGCAGTACTTC	CASSFGVEQYF
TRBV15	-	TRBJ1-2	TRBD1	TGTGCCACCAGCAGAGATCGGGCAGGGGGTATATATGGCTACACCTTC	CATSRDRAGGIYGYTF
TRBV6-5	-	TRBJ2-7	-	TGTGCCAGCAGCCCGACAGTCTACGAGCAGTACTTC	CASSPTVYEQYF
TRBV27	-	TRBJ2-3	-	TGTGCCAGCAGTATGGCCGGGACCACGGGTACGCAGTATTTT	CASSMAGTTGTQYF
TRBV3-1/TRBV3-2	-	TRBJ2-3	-	TGTGCCAGCAGCATACCCCAACAGGGCACAGATACGCAGTATTTT	CASSIPQQGTDTQYF
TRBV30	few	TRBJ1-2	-	TGTGCCTGGAGTCCCACGGGGTTCGACTATGGCTACACCTTC	CAWSPTGFDYGYTF
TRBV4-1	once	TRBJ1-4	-	TGCGCCAGCAGCGAAGCCGGGGGTGTTACCGAAAAACTGTTTTTT	CASSEAGGVTEKLFF
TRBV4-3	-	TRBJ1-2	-	TGCGCCAGCAGCCAAGAGAGTGGTTGGTCAGGGGGCTACACCTTC	CASSQESGWSGGYTF
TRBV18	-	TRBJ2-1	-	TGTGCCAGCTCACCAACTGACAGACCGGGCAACAATGAGCAGTTCTTC	CASSPTDRPGNNEQFF